The clone carrying this T cell receptor beta chain was observed once. What it binds is not known. V lost 3 bases, J lost 13 bases, and 7 bases stayed unmatched. From germline, CDR1 is WNHNN and CDR2 SYGVQD (reference sequence). This CDR3 contains 14 residues. These data originate in a study of immune evolution from preneoplasia to lung adenocarcinoma. Study background: HLA loss of heterozygosity: around 6.5% AIS, about 15% MIA, around 35% ADC, none AAH. Study observations and caveats: Top clone frequencies peaked in normal lung, apparently declining through invasive adenocarcinoma. T cell clonality was higher in KRAS-mutant than EGFR-mutant or wild-type nodules.

TCRdb's copy holds only in-frame clones and misses some; the assay was immunoSEQ multiplex PCR. This table holds 5,500 to 8,000 clones, around three quarters found once. The sample taken for sequencing was FFPE lung adenocarcinoma in situ tissue. The sequence was obtained from a person aged 55-80 years with lung adenocarcinoma. The V call is TRBV10-1, the J call TRBJ1-6, with 9 bases lining up with TRBD1. In nucleotides, the CDR3 is TGCGCCAGCAGTGAAGGGACAGGGTTTTCCCCCCTCCACTTT. This translates into CASSEGTGFSPLHF.